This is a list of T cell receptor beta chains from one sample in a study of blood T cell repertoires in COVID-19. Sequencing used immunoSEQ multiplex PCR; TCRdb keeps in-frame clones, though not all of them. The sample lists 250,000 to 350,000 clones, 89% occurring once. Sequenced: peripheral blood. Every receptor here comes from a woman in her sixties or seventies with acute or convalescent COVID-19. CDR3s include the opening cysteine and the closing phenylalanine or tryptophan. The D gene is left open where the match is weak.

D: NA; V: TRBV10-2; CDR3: CASSESVVASDTQYF
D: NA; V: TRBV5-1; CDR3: CASSFPGQSNEQFF
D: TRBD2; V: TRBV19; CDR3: CASSIASGGLTYEQYF
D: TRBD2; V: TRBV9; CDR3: CASSASSGGLQETQYF
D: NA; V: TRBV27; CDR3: CASSFLIMGSKNIQYF
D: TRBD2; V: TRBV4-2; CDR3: CASSQDVLAGDQETQYF
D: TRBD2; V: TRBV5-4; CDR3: CASSLTSGGANTDTQYF
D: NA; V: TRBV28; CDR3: CASSLVGASNQPQHF
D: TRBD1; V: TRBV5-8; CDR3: CASSLGQGASDTQYF
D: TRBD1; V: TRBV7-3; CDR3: CASSWTGYNEQFF
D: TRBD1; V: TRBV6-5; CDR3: CASSFGQGSTGNTIYF
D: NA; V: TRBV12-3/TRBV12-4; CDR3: CASSLSQVYGYTF
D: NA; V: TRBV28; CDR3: CASSPGQFPLSGANVLTF